This T cell receptor beta chain is drawn from a study of PD-L1 blockade in urothelial cancer. The time point was: pretreatment peripheral blood. CDR3 length: 15 residues. CDR1 is MDHEN, CDR2 SYDVKM, per germline. With 6 bases removed from V and 2 bases from J, the gap between germline ends came to 14 bases. Produced via immunoSEQ multiplex PCR; TCRdb's table is partial and in-frame only. The sample shows about 38,000 clones, around 85% of them seen only once. The clonotype was recovered from an older man with urothelial cancer. The material was PBMCs, obtained around atezolizumab (anti-PD-L1) treatment. The gene calls are TRBV28 and TRBJ2-1; D is perhaps TRBD1 (5 bases). The CDR3: CASSPPGQTYNEQFF. CDR3 in DNA: TGTGCCAGCAGCCCCCCAGGACAAACCTACAATGAGCAGTTCTTC.